The clone carrying this T cell receptor (beta chain) showed up just a few times. Vbeta (60) and Jbeta (13) primers were used in the PCR. Repertoires were generated with immunoSEQ multiplex PCR, while TCRdb's copy carries only in-frame clones and drops some. The sample shows around 90,000 clones, just under 80% of them seen only once. This entry is derived from a study of cytomegalovirus exposure and HLA in healthy donors. V shed 2 bases and J shed 5 bases, with 3 bases lying between them. The CDR3 length is 12 residues. Germline V gene sequence: CDR1 SEHNR, CDR2 FQNEAQ (reference sequence). Sequenced input: PBMCs. V and J are TRBV7-9 and TRBJ1-4; no definite D call. This sequence originates from a man aged 25-40 years in good health and CMV-seronegative. CDR3 amino acids: CASSLQNEKLFF. The CDR3 coding sequence is TGTGCCAGCAGCTTACAGAATGAAAAACTGTTTTTT.